This TCR beta chain derives from a study of chemoradiotherapy in HPV16-positive cancers (dated by TCRdb to between 2022 and 2023). For context, the study as a whole: Candidate HPV-specific T-cell clones and common TCR motifs were defined through functional T-cell assays on cells from a couple of HPV16-positive patients. Whether T-cell immunity against the HPV oncoproteins E6 and E7 changes during chemoradiotherapy and whether survival is affected by this immunity were examined in the study. The candidate HPV-specific TCRs and motifs were then tracked in TCR repertoires from roughly 86 patients with HPV-related cancers. The study at large found these results: Expansion of candidate HPV-specific clones and E7-related TCR motifs was observed in the tumor microenvironment during treatment, whereas no such expansion was observed for non-HPV-specific T cells. The functional definition of HPV-specific T cells came from only two HPV16-positive patients, and the survival association was reported for HPV16-positive patients. Improved recurrence-free survival in HPV16-positive patients was associated with expansion of HPV-responsive T cells during chemoradiotherapy.

On this clone: No cognate antigen has been identified for it. No much larger clone is present one base from it, and per-base qualities are unavailable.

Preparation of the library involved the immunoSEQ multiplex PCR assay. Drawn from immuneACCESS, this table holds only the in-frame rearrangements with V and J called that TCRdb kept. Clones are partly lost; checked studies trace under half to an unresolved V gene and leave the rest unexplained. The sample records about 6,400 clones, more than 65% of which are singletons. Of the sample, 5.5% to 7.5% falls within the top ten clones. Because repertoires were sampled repeatedly during chemoradiotherapy, clonal expansion in the tumor microenvironment could be followed. In the germline V gene, CDR1 corresponds to SGHRS and CDR2 to YFSETQ. The CDR3 sequence holds 15 residues, the cysteine and phenylalanine included. The DNA shown is the 45-base CDR3, in frame from base 1. The trim is 4 bases for V and 0 bases for J, with a gap of 10 bases between the germline ends.

This clonotype was obtained from a human donor with HPV-associated anogenital cancer. The chain couples TRBV5-1 to TRBJ2-2; the D segment could be TRBD1, given 5 matching bases. The sequences come from tumor tissue, collected from a patient who underwent chemoradiotherapy. The encoded CDR3 is CASSPHRTNTGELFF. The DNA is TGCGCCAGCAGCCCACACAGGACGAACACCGGGGAGCTGTTTTTT. The CDR3, completed at both ends by the reference TRBV5-1 and TRBJ2-2 genes, gives the full variable domain KAGVTQTPRYLIKTRGQQVTLSCSPISGHRSVSWYQQTPGQGLQFLFEYFSETQRNKGNFPGRFSGRQFSNSRSEMNVSTLELGDSALYLCASSPHRTNTGELFFGEGSRLTVL.